This T cell receptor (beta chain) was obtained from a study of OX40 agonist ivuxolimab in advanced cancers. Turning to the study itself: Ivuxolimab, an agonist antibody against OX40 (CD134), was given to patients.

Whole-study results and caveats: CD8+ T cells averaged more expanded clones than CD4+. Doses of 0.1 to 3.0 mg/kg were accompanied by clonal expansion of CD4+ and CD8+ blood T cells by week 6.

Remarks on this clone: The antigen remains unidentified.

The CDR3 extends over 14 amino acids. From germline, CDR1 is MNHNY and CDR2 SVGAGI (reference sequence). Trimming at V came to 4 bases and at J to 8 bases, leaving 5 bases not matched to a gene. Using immunoSEQ multiplex PCR, the repertoire was profiled, and TCRdb retains in-frame clones only, with some absent. The data show about 81,000 clones, 85% to 95% seen once. The TCR was taken from an adult with an advanced solid tumor such as melanoma, head and neck, liver or kidney cancer. The chain employs TRBV6-6 and TRBJ2-1; 10 nucleotides line up with TRBD2. This specimen consisted of CD4+ or CD8+ T cells sorted from blood, obtained in a trial of the OX40 agonist ivuxolimab. The CDR3 coding sequence is TGTGCCAGCAGTTCTAGCGGGAGCTGGGATGAGCAGTTCTTC. This gives the protein CASSSSGSWDEQFF.